This T cell receptor beta chain was recorded in a study of T cell changes during pregnancy in multiple sclerosis. CDR3 size: 16 residues. Germline-derived CDR1 and CDR2 are MNHEY and SMNVEV (reference sequence). With V trimmed by 7 bases and J by 6 bases, 15 bases remained unmatched. Clones were sequenced by immunoSEQ multiplex PCR, and TCRdb holds only the in-frame ones, with some missing. The table shows over 50,000 clones, with over 80% occurring only once. The sequence was collected from a female donor in good health, enrolled as a control in a pregnancy study. The J gene is TRBJ2-3, the V gene TRBV27; 8 bases are shared with TRBD2. Sequenced here: peripheral blood, sampled in the first trimester of pregnancy. The CDR3 reads CASNMPGLGSGDTQYF. Here the CDR3 DNA reads TGTGCCAGCAACATGCCGGGACTAGGGTCGGGGGATACGCAGTATTTT.